The clone carrying this T cell receptor (beta chain) is labeled as medium-sized. As to time point: blood at routine non-recurrence follow-up after resection. TCRdb reprocessed the 5' RACE reads with MiXCR, giving one entry per CDR3 protein. The sample lists roughly 10,000 distinct CDR3 sequences, less than 30% occurring once. These data are taken from a study of spatial heterogeneity in lung cancer. The CDR3 spans 18 residues. V was pared by 1 base and J by 4 bases, with 19 bases between. CDR1 is LGHNA, CDR2 YSLEER, per germline. The specimen comprised PBMCs, sampled at follow-up. This chain joins TRBV4-3 and TRBJ1-4; TRBD1 might be the D (6 bases). This sequence originates from a female donor with early-stage non-small cell lung cancer. The CDR3 region is CASSQVGKRGGLNEKLFF. For the CDR3, the DNA is TGCGCCAGCAGCCAAGTGGGGAAAAGAGGGGGGCTTAATGAAAAACTGTTTTTT.